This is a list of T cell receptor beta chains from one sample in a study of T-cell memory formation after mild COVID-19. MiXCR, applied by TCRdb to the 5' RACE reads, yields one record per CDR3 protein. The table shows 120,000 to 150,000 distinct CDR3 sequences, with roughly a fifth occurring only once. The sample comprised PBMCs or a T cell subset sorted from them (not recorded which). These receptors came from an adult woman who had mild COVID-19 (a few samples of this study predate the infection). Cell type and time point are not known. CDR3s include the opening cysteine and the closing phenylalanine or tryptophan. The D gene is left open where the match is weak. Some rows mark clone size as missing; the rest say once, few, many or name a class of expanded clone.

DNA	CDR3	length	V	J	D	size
TGTGCCAGCAGCTTGGCGGTAGGTACAGATACGCAGTATTTT	CASSLAVGTDTQYF	14	TRBV5-6	TRBJ2-3	.	.
TGCGCCAGCAGCTTGGAGGGCAGGGAGGATGGCTACACCTTC	CASSLEGREDGYTF	14	TRBV5-1	TRBJ1-2	.	.
TGTGCCAGCAGATCCGGGCTAGCGGGGGCCTCTAGCACAGATACGCAGTATTTT	CASRSGLAGASSTDTQYF	18	TRBV13	TRBJ2-3	TRBD2	few
TGTGCCAGCAGCCAAGATCCTATTTCAGAGACCCAGTACTTC	CASSQDPISETQYF	14	TRBV3-1	TRBJ2-5	.	few
TGTGCCAGCAGGGAAGGGACTAGCGGGCGCTACGAGCAGTACTTC	CASREGTSGRYEQYF	15	TRBV6-2/TRBV6-3	TRBJ2-7	TRBD2	.
TGTGCCAGCAGTCGACAGGAGGTGGGCACTGAAGCTTTCTTT	CASSRQEVGTEAFF	14	TRBV6-2/TRBV6-3	TRBJ1-1	.	few
TGTGCCAGCAGCCCCAGGACAGGGGTAACCCAGTACTTC	CASSPRTGVTQYF	13	TRBV3-1	TRBJ2-5	TRBD1	.
TGTGCCAGCAGTCAAGACCCAGGGGTGGAGACCCAGTACTTC	CASSQDPGVETQYF	14	TRBV4-2	TRBJ2-5	.	few
TGTGCCAGCAGTTACTCGACGGTCGGGACTAGTCTCGAGCAGTACTTC	CASSYSTVGTSLEQYF	16	TRBV6-6	TRBJ2-7	TRBD2	few
TGTGCCAGCAGTTGGGACCTAGGGGATGAAAAACTGTTTTTT	CASSWDLGDEKLFF	14	TRBV2	TRBJ1-4	.	.
TGTGCCAGCAGCCTCCGGGTCCTAAAAGAGACCCAGTACTTC	CASSLRVLKETQYF	14	TRBV5-6	TRBJ2-5	.	.
TGTGCCTGGAGATCGTACGTCAGCTCCTACGAGCAGTACTTC	CAWRSYVSSYEQYF	14	TRBV30	TRBJ2-7	.	.
TGCAGTGCTAGGAGGGCGGGAGGGCTTACAGATACGCAGTATTTT	CSARRAGGLTDTQYF	15	TRBV20-1	TRBJ2-3	TRBD2	few
TGTGCCAGCAGCCAAGACGGGCGAGGGAGGCGGCAAGAGACCCAGTACTTC	CASSQDGRGRRQETQYF	17	TRBV3-1	TRBJ2-5	.	.
TGTGCCACCAGCAGGGATGACAGGCATGAAGCTTTCTTT	CATSRDDRHEAFF	13	TRBV15	TRBJ1-1	.	.
TGTGCCACCAGTGATCCCACGGGTTCACGAACCAATGAGCAGTTCTTC	CATSDPTGSRTNEQFF	16	TRBV24-1	TRBJ2-1	.	.
TGTGCCAGCAGGTTGCGGTGGAAAGAGGCTGAAGCTTTCTTT	CASRLRWKEAEAFF	14	TRBV7-8	TRBJ1-1	.	.
TGTGCCAGCAGTTCTTGGACAGGGACCCACGAGCAGTACTTC	CASSSWTGTHEQYF	14	TRBV12-3/TRBV12-4	TRBJ2-7	TRBD1	few
TGTGCCAGCAGTTTATACACCCCGACTAGCGGGAGGAGTTACTCCTACGAGCAGTACTTC	CASSLYTPTSGRSYSYEQYF	20	TRBV27	TRBJ2-7	TRBD2	few
TGCAGTGCTAAGTTGACAGGGGGCAATGGCTACACCTTC	CSAKLTGGNGYTF	13	TRBV20-1	TRBJ1-2	TRBD1	few
TGTGCCAGCAGCTTAGAGGCCACCGGGGAGCTGTTTTTT	CASSLEATGELFF	13	TRBV7-9	TRBJ2-2	.	.
TGCAGTGCTCCTAACCCGATGGGCAGGGGGAACACTGAAGCTTTCTTT	CSAPNPMGRGNTEAFF	16	TRBV20-1	TRBJ1-1	.	.
TGTGCCAGCAGTTTGAGGGAGTATCAGCCCCAGCATTTT	CASSLREYQPQHF	13	TRBV12-3/TRBV12-4	TRBJ1-5	.	.
TGTGCCAGCAGCTTAAGTAACTGGCAAGATACGCAGTATTTT	CASSLSNWQDTQYF	14	TRBV7-2	TRBJ2-3	.	.
TGTGCCAGCAGTTTCTCCACAGGGTTTGCTGAAGCTTTCTTT	CASSFSTGFAEAFF	14	TRBV12-3/TRBV12-4	TRBJ1-1	.	few
TGTGCCACCAGTCTAAGGGACAGGGCTATTAATGAGCAGTTCTTC	CATSLRDRAINEQFF	15	TRBV24-1	TRBJ2-1	TRBD1	few
TGTGCCAGCAGCTACGGGATGGAGCAGTTCTTC	CASSYGMEQFF	11	TRBV7-3	TRBJ2-1	.	.
TGTGCCAGCAGTACAGGACAGGGGAACAATCAGCCCCAGCATTTT	CASSTGQGNNQPQHF	15	TRBV12-3/TRBV12-4	TRBJ1-5	TRBD1	few
TGTGCCAGCAGTTACCCTCCTCGACAGAGCTATGGCTACACCTTC	CASSYPPRQSYGYTF	15	TRBV6-2/TRBV6-3	TRBJ1-2	.	.
TGTGCCACCAGTGATACCTGGACAGGGGGCAGCACAGATACGCAGTATTTT	CATSDTWTGGSTDTQYF	17	TRBV24-1	TRBJ2-3	TRBD1	.
TGTGCCAGCAGTTTAAGGACAGTGAACACTGAAGCTTTCTTT	CASSLRTVNTEAFF	14	TRBV12-3/TRBV12-4	TRBJ1-1	.	few
TGCGCCAGCAGCTTGTCAGGGGAGTCCTACAATGAGCAGTTCTTC	CASSLSGESYNEQFF	15	TRBV5-1	TRBJ2-1	.	.
TGTGCCAGCAGCCCCTGGGGAGGGGAAGGATCACCCCTCCACTTT	CASSPWGGEGSPLHF	15	TRBV3-1	TRBJ1-6	.	few
TGTGCCAGCAGTTTGGTAGGGGGCGGCAATCAGCCCCAGCATTTT	CASSLVGGGNQPQHF	15	TRBV27	TRBJ1-5	TRBD1	few
TGTGCCAGCAAGCCCCGTAAGACCTACAATGAGCAGTTCTTC	CASKPRKTYNEQFF	14	TRBV2	TRBJ2-1	.	.
TGTGCCATCAGTTTACAGCGGAATGAGCAGTTCTTC	CAISLQRNEQFF	12	TRBV10-3	TRBJ2-1	.	.
TGTGCCAGCAGCAAACTTGCAGGGCAAGAATTCTATGGCTACACCTTC	CASSKLAGQEFYGYTF	16	TRBV7-9	TRBJ1-2	.	many
TGCGCCAGCAGCCCGGCGGTCGGGACTAGCGGGAACAATGAGCAGTTCTTC	CASSPAVGTSGNNEQFF	17	TRBV4-3	TRBJ2-1	TRBD2	few
TGTGCCACCAGCGGACTACTAGCGGGGGGGCGGGAGACCCAGTACTTC	CATSGLLAGGRETQYF	16	TRBV15	TRBJ2-5	TRBD2	few